The next 18 T cell receptor beta chains were all read from a single sample in a study of cytomegalovirus exposure and HLA in healthy donors (dated by TCRdb to the late 2010s). To prepare the library, the immunoSEQ multiplex PCR assay was applied. For the multiplex PCR, a mixture combining 60 forward primers for TCR Vbeta segments and 13 reverse primers for TCR Jbeta segments was used. TCRdb provides this immuneACCESS table in a form limited to in-frame rearrangements. Some clones are lacking; in checked studies, under half of them reflect an unresolved V gene, and why the rest are absent is not known. The sample table gives approximately 110,000 clones. 2.5% to 3% of the sample goes to the ten largest clones. The sequenced sample consisted of PBMCs. The receptors shown here come from a man aged 30 to 45 in good health and CMV-seronegative.

This chain links TRBV28 with TRBJ1-1, with a tentative D call TRBD1 (5 bases). The V end was cut by 3 bases, the J end by 0 bases, with 14 bases between. CDR1 is MDHEN, CDR2 SYDVKM, per germline. The CDR3 covers 16 residues. For the CDR3, the DNA is TGTGCCAGCAGTTTGGCGGGGGGGATAATGAACACTGAAGCTTTCTTT. Its translation: CASSLAGGIMNTEAFF.

V usage is TRBV20-1 and J usage is TRBJ1-1; D perhaps matches TRBD1 (5 bases). CDR1 and CDR2 (germline): DFQATT, SNEGSKA (reference sequence). The CDR3 contains 11 residues. Between the trimmed V and J ends, which lost 6 bases and 7 bases, there was a span of 12 bases. The CDR3 loop reads CSAAGTVEAFF. The DNA of the CDR3 is TGCAGTGCCGCTGGGACTGTTGAAGCTTTCTTT.

The chain is built from TRBV5-6 and TRBJ1-2, with 10 bases matching TRBD1. The trim removed 4 bases at V and 2 bases at J, leaving 5 bases unmatched. CDR1 is SGHDT and CDR2 is YYEEEE in the germline V gene. The CDR3 consists of 15 residues. CDR3 region: CASSGTGASNYGYTF. The CDR3 coding sequence is TGTGCCAGCAGCGGGACAGGGGCGTCGAACTATGGCTACACCTTC.

The V and J genes are TRBV30 and TRBJ1-6, with D tentatively TRBD1 (5 bases). Germline CDR1 reads GTSNPN; CDR2 reads SVGIG (reference sequence). There are 14 residues in the CDR3. Trimming removed 0 bases at V and 7 bases at J, with 10 bases between. The CDR3 is CAWSVGTLNSPLHF. In DNA, the CDR3 is TGTGCCTGGAGTGTAGGGACTCTGAATTCACCCCTCCACTTT.

The V and J genes are TRBV7-9 and TRBJ2-2; D may be TRBD1 (6 bases). CDR1 and CDR2 (germline): SEHNR, FQNEAQ (reference sequence). V lost 7 bases and J lost 0, with 18 bases in between. This CDR3 has 17 amino acids. The CDR3 is CASTSTKGHTNTGELFF. The DNA of the CDR3 is TGTGCCAGCACCTCTACTAAGGGACACACGAACACCGGGGAGCTGTTTTTT.

The CDR3 nucleotides read TGTGCCAGCGGCGGGGGGGCGAAGGACACTGAAGCTTTCTTT. It translates to CASGGGAKDTEAFF. The chain links TRBV18 to TRBJ1-1, with D maybe TRBD1 (6 bases). This CDR3 spans 14 amino acids. CDR1 and CDR2 from the germline V gene are KGHSH and LQKENI. Between the trimmed V and J ends, which lost 8 bases and 3 bases, there was a span of 16 bases.

The V gene is TRBV28, the J gene TRBJ2-6, with 7 nucleotides matching TRBD1. The trim removed 6 bases at V and 1 base at J, leaving 6 bases unmatched. Germline V gives CDR1 MDHEN, CDR2 SYDVKM. The CDR3 runs 16 residues. The DNA of the CDR3 is TGTGCCAGCAGGGGACAGAGAGCGTCTGGGGCCAACGTCCTGACTTTC. It yields the protein CASRGQRASGANVLTF. Together with reference TRBV28 and TRBJ2-6, the CDR3 gives the full variable domain: DVKVTQSSRYLVKRTGEKVFLECVQDMDHENMFWYRQDPGLGLRLIYFSYDVKMKEKGDIPEGYSVSREKKERFSLILESASTNQTSMYLCASRGQRASGANVLTFGAGSRLTVL.

The chain uses TRBV27 and TRBJ2-7, with 8 bases aligning to TRBD1. Germline CDR1 MNHEY, CDR2 SMNVEV (reference sequence). The CDR3 loop spans 15 amino acids. V trimming: 10 bases; J trimming: 4 bases; junction bases outside the gene matches: 15. CDR3: CATGRRTGWVYEQYF. The CDR3 DNA reads TGTGCCACCGGACGCCGGACAGGGTGGGTTTACGAGCAGTACTTC.

The rearrangement joins TRBV5-1 to TRBJ2-5; no reliable D call. V lost 2 bases to trimming and J lost 1 base, with 6 bases between them. CDR3 length equals 13 residues. Germline V gene data show CDR1 as SGHRS and CDR2 as YFSETQ. The DNA for the CDR3 is TGCGCCAGCAGCTTACAGAGCCAAGAGACCCAGTACTTC. It encodes CASSLQSQETQYF.

CDR3 in DNA: TGCAGCGTTGACAAAAATCCTGCCCTGACTAGCGGGATAACAGATACGCAGTATTTT. It specifies CSVDKNPALTSGITDTQYF. The chain employs TRBV29-1 and TRBJ2-3; TRBD2 matches 11 bases. V was clipped by 3 bases and J by 3 bases; unmatched bases: 17. This CDR3 contains 19 residues. In germline, CDR1 is SQVTM, CDR2 ANQGSEA.

The V call is TRBV10-3, the J call TRBJ1-1; D unresolved. Germline CDR1 reads ENHRY; CDR2 reads SYGVKD. The CDR3 is made up of 13 amino acids. Between the trimmed V and J ends, which lost 1 base and 1 base, there was a span of 4 bases. The CDR3: CAISEWANTEAFF. As DNA, the CDR3 is TGTGCCATCAGTGAGTGGGCGAACACTGAAGCTTTCTTT.

This chain connects TRBV10-3 to TRBJ2-6, with 10 bases matching TRBD2. V was clipped by 5 bases and J by 0 bases; unmatched bases: 4. This CDR3 contains 17 residues. Germline V gives CDR1 ENHRY, CDR2 SYGVKD. The CDR3 DNA reads TGTGCCATCAGTATAGCGGGGGGAAACTCTGGGGCCAACGTCCTGACTTTC. The encoded protein is CAISIAGGNSGANVLTF.

This chain joins TRBV7-8 and TRBJ2-5, with 9 bases fitting TRBD1. TRBJ2-7 explains the end of the DNA better; the J call may be wrong. CDR3 length: 17 amino acids. Germline loops: CDR1 SGHVS, CDR2 FQNEAQ. CDR3 bases: TGTGCCAGCAGCTTATCCATAGGGACAGGGATGTCGTACGAGCAGTACTTC. This translates into CASSLSIGTGMSYEQYF.

The chain employs TRBV5-6 and TRBJ2-1; TRBD2 aligns across 7 bases. This CDR3 contains 15 residues. V lost 2 bases, J lost 2 bases, and 4 bases stayed unmatched. Per germline, CDR1 SGHDT and CDR2 YYEEEE. The CDR3 region has the DNA TGTGCCAGCAGCTTTGCCGGGAGGCCCTACAATGAGCAGTTCTTC. This translates into CASSFAGRPYNEQFF.

The chain couples TRBV10-3 to TRBJ2-2, with D possibly matching TRBD2 (6 bases). Germline loops: CDR1 ENHRY, CDR2 SYGVKD. This CDR3 region has 12 residues. Trimming pared 5 bases from V and 6 bases from J, leaving 7 bases between. CDR3 in DNA: TGTGCCATCAGTTCTAGCGCCGGGGAGCTGTTTTTT. The encoded protein is CAISSSAGELFF.

This chain connects TRBV28 to TRBJ1-2, with a possible D match to TRBD1 (5 bases). The CDR3 is 14 residues long. V gave up 5 bases and J gave up 6 bases, with 16 bases separating them. The germline CDR1 and CDR2 sequences are MDHEN and SYDVKM. CDR3 coding DNA: TGTGCCAGCAGTCTCGCAGGGTCTTCCGATGGCTACACCTTC. It is translated as CASSLAGSSDGYTF.

This sequence joins TRBV6-5 and TRBJ2-7, with 7 bases identical to TRBD2. The CDR3 has 13 residues. V dropped 6 bases and J dropped 7; count of bases not matched to a gene: 9. Germline lookup yields CDR1 MNHEY and CDR2 SVGAGI. The CDR3 loop is CASSRPGGTEQYF. CDR3 DNA sequence: TGTGCCAGCAGCCGCCCCGGGGGGACGGAGCAGTACTTC.

CDR3 sequence (DNA): TGTGCCAGCAGCATAACGACAGGGTTGGGCTACGAGCAGTACTTC. Translated: CASSITTGLGYEQYF. The V call is TRBV5-6, the J call TRBJ2-7; the match to TRBD1 covers 7 bases. Germline V lookup: CDR1 SGHDT, CDR2 YYEEEE. The CDR3 covers 15 residues. The V and J ends lost 4 bases and 3 bases, in that order; junction bases with no gene match: 10. Drawing the rest from reference TRBV5-6 and TRBJ2-7, the complete variable domain is DAGVTQSPTHLIKTRGQQVTLRCSPKSGHDTVSWYQQALGQGPQFIFQYYEEEERQRGNFPDRFSGHQFPNYSSELNVNALLLGDSALYLCASSITTGLGYEQYFGPGTRLTVT.